This TCR beta chain came from a study of shared clonotypes between healthy human individuals. Study-wide points: Sorted-subset sequencing was shown by rarefaction to be incomplete despite large depth.

As to this clone: Its antigen is not known.

Donors were healthy HIV-negative adults without recent acute infections or vaccinations. Only Caucasian adults living in Nashville, Tennessee made up the donor group. A CD45RA-negative memory subset and a CD45RA+ naive subset were separated from the CD4+ cells. Method: immunoSEQ multiplex PCR; TCRdb's copy keeps in-frame clones and lacks some. The sample consists of some 2.1 million clones, over 85% of them appearing once. Trimming removed 2 bases from V and 7 bases from J, with 14 bases in between. Per the germline V gene, CDR1 is KGHSH and CDR2 is LQKENI. The CDR3 consists of 14 residues. V and J are TRBV18 and TRBJ2-5; D may be TRBD2 (5 bases). Sequencing was carried out using naive CD4+ T cells sorted from blood. Subset: CD45RA+ positively selected. The clonotype originates from a man aged 18 to 30 in good health. CDR3 sequence (DNA): TGTGCCAGCTCACCATCTGAACTAGGGTCGACCCAGTACTTC. Translating gives CASSPSELGSTQYF.